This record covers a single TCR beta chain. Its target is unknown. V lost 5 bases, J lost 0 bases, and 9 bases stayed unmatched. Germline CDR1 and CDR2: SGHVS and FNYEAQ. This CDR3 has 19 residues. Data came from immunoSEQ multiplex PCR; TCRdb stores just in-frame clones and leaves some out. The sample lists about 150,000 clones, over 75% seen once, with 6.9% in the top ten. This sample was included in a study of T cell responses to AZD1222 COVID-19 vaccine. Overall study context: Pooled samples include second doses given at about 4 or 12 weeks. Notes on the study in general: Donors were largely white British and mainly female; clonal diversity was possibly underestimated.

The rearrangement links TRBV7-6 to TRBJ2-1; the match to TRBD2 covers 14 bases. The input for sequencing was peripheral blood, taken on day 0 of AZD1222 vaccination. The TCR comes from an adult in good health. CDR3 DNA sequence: TGTGCCAGCAGCCCCGGACTAGCGGGGGGTTCCAGCTCCTACAATGAGCAGTTCTTC. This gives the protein CASSPGLAGGSSSYNEQFF.